The rows below give T cell receptor beta chains drawn from one sample of a study of shared clonotypes between healthy human individuals. Measured with immunoSEQ multiplex PCR; TCRdb has only the in-frame clones, and not every one. The table includes more than 550,000 clones, 72% detected once. What was sequenced was memory CD4+ T cells sorted from blood. Receptors originate from a woman aged 25 to 39 in good health. CDR3s include the opening cysteine and the closing phenylalanine or tryptophan. The order of the fields is CDR3 DNA, CDR3 protein, clone size, V gene, D gene, J gene. D genes are given only for firm matches. Clone size is not always given. Where it is, it says once, few, many or a class for expanded clones.

TGTGCCAGCAGTGGTCCTCCAGGGACAGGGACTACAGATACGCAGTATTTT,CASSGPPGTGTTDTQYF,.,TRBV6-1,TRBD1,TRBJ2-3
TGTGCCAGCAGCTTAGGAGGGGCTGGGGCCAACGTCCTGACTTTC,CASSLGGAGANVLTF,.,TRBV7-2,.,TRBJ2-6
TGCAGTGCCCCCTCCCTAAATGAGCAGTTCTTC,CSAPSLNEQFF,.,TRBV20-1,.,TRBJ2-1
TGCGCCAGCAGCCGACAAGAAATCGGGTATGGCTACACCTTC,CASSRQEIGYGYTF,few,TRBV4-1,.,TRBJ1-2
TGCAGCGTTGTGCGGACAGTAAACACTGAAGCTTTCTTT,CSVVRTVNTEAFF,few,TRBV29-1,.,TRBJ1-1
TGTGCCAGCAGTCAGGACGGACTTGGGGATCAGCCCCAGCATTTT,CASSQDGLGDQPQHF,many,TRBV6-5,.,TRBJ1-5
TGCGCCAGCAGCCAAGTGGTCTCGAACTATGGCTACACCTTC,CASSQVVSNYGYTF,.,TRBV4-1,.,TRBJ1-2
TGTGCCAGCAGTTTAGGGACCCAAGAGACCCAGTACTTC,CASSLGTQETQYF,.,TRBV28,.,TRBJ2-5
TGTGCCAGCAGCTCAGGCAGGGGTCAGCCCCAGCATTTT,CASSSGRGQPQHF,.,TRBV5-4,.,TRBJ1-5
TGCAGCGTTGAAGATCAGCGCTCTGGAAACACCATATATTTT,CSVEDQRSGNTIYF,.,TRBV29-1,.,TRBJ1-3
TGTGCCAGCAGCACCTACGACAGGGGAATTTCTCGCAATCAGCCCCAGCATTTT,CASSTYDRGISRNQPQHF,.,TRBV5-5,TRBD1,TRBJ1-5
TGTGCCAGCAGTGGTGCCGGGACAGAGAATCAGCCCCAGCATTTT,CASSGAGTENQPQHF,.,TRBV6-1,TRBD1,TRBJ1-5
TGTGCCAGCAGTTACTCGGGTGGACGGAATCAGCCCCAGCATTTT,CASSYSGGRNQPQHF,.,TRBV6-5,.,TRBJ1-5
TGCGCCAGCAGCTCCGGACTAGCGGGAGTTGGCATTCAGTACTTC,CASSSGLAGVGIQYF,.,TRBV5-1,TRBD2,TRBJ2-4
TGTGCCAGCAGCCCACAAACAGCGTCCAATGAGCAGTTCTTC,CASSPQTASNEQFF,few,TRBV7-9,.,TRBJ2-1
TGTGCCAGCAGCTCCCTAGGGCGGGGGTCCTACAATGAGCAGTTCTTC,CASSSLGRGSYNEQFF,.,TRBV7-2,TRBD2,TRBJ2-1
TGTGCCAGCAGCGACGTTATTGGGAAGGGGGCTGAGACCCAGTACTTC,CASSDVIGKGAETQYF,once,TRBV11-2,TRBD1,TRBJ2-5
TGTGCCAGCAGTTTTCTCTATCGTGGCAACATGAACACTGAAGCTTTCTTT,CASSFLYRGNMNTEAFF,.,TRBV27,.,TRBJ1-1
TGCGCCAGCAGCTGGCGGGACGCCGACAATGAGCAGTTCTTC,CASSWRDADNEQFF,.,TRBV4-1,.,TRBJ2-1
TGTGCCAGCTCACCACTGCCGCGGGAGGGCGGGCAGTTCTTC,CASSPLPREGGQFF,few,TRBV18,TRBD2,TRBJ2-1
TGTGCCAGCAGTTTGTTCGGGGACCCTACCTACGAGCAGTACTTC,CASSLFGDPTYEQYF,.,TRBV27,.,TRBJ2-7
TGTGCCAGCCGCGGGGGACAGCTGAATGAAAAACTGTTTTTT,CASRGGQLNEKLFF,.,TRBV9,TRBD1,TRBJ1-4
TGTGCCAGCAGTACACCCCCCTCTGGAAACACCATATATTTT,CASSTPPSGNTIYF,.,TRBV28,.,TRBJ1-3
TGTGCCAGCAGTTACTCGGAGGCAACCTCCTACGAGCAGTACTTC,CASSYSEATSYEQYF,.,TRBV6-6,.,TRBJ2-7
TGTGCCAGCAGGGCGGACAGGGCTTCGGGAAACACCATATATTTT,CASRADRASGNTIYF,.,TRBV6-5,TRBD1,TRBJ1-3
TGTGCCAGCAGTCCGCAGACAGGAATAGGAACTGAAGCTTTCTTT,CASSPQTGIGTEAFF,.,TRBV27,.,TRBJ1-1
TGTGCCAGCAGAAGGGTCGAGGAAGGCTACACCTTC,CASRRVEEGYTF,.,TRBV2,.,TRBJ1-2
TGTGCCAGCAGTTATTCGAGGACAGCCCCTGGGTCGTTACAGTACTTC,CASSYSRTAPGSLQYF,.,TRBV6-5,.,TRBJ2-7
TGTGCCAGCAGTTTAGACCCTCCAGGATCTGGTAATCAGCCCCAGCATTTT,CASSLDPPGSGNQPQHF,.,TRBV28,.,TRBJ1-5